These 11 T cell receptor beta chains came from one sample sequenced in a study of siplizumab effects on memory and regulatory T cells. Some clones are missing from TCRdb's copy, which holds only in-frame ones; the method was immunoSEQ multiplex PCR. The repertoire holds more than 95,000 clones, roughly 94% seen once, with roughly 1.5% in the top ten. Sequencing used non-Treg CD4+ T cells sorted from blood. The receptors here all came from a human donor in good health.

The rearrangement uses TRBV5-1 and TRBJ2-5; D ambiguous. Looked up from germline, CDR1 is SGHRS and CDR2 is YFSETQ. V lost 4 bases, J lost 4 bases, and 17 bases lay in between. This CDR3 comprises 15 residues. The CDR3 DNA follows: TGCGCCAGCAGCCCTAATCCCAGTGCAAGAGAGACCCAGTACTTC. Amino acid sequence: CASSPNPSARETQYF.

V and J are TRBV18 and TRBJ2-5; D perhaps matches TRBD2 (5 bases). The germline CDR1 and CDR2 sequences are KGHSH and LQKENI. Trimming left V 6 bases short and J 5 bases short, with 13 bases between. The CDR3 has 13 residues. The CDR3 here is CASSPGSGETQYF. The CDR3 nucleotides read TGTGCCAGCTCCCCGGGCTCGGGGGAGACCCAGTACTTC.

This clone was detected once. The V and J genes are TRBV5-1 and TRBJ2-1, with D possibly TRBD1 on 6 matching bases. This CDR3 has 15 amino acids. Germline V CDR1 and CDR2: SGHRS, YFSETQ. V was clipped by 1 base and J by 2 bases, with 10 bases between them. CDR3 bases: TGCGCCAGCAGCTTGTTGGGGGCGGCCTACAATGAGCAGTTCTTC. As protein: CASSLLGAAYNEQFF.

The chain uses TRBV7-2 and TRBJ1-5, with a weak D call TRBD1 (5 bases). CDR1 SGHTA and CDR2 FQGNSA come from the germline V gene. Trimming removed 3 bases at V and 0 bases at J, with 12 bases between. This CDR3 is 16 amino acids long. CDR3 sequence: CASSLGQGYSNQPQHF. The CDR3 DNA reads TGTGCCAGCAGCTTGGGGCAGGGTTATAGCAATCAGCCCCAGCATTTT.

The CDR3 bases are TGTGCCAGTAGTAGCCTGGGAAATCCTGCGAACACCGGGGAGCTGTTTTTT. Protein: CASSSLGNPANTGELFF. The genes are TRBV19 and TRBJ2-2, with D hard to call. Between the trimmed V and J ends, which lost 4 bases and 0 bases, there was a span of 15 bases. CDR1 and CDR2 (germline): LNHDA, SQIVND (reference sequence). CDR3 length: 17 residues.

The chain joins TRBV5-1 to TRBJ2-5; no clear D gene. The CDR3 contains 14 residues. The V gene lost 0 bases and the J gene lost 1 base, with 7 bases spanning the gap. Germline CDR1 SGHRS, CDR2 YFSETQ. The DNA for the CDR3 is TGCGCCAGCAGCTTGGGAAAGACCCAAGAGACCCAGTACTTC. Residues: CASSLGKTQETQYF.

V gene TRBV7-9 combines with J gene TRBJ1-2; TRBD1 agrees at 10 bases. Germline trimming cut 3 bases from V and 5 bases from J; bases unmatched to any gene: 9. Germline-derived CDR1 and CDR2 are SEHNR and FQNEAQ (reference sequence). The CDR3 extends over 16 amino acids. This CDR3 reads CASSLDGTGDTYGYTF. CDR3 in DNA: TGTGCCAGCAGCTTGGATGGGACAGGGGACACGTATGGCTACACCTTC.

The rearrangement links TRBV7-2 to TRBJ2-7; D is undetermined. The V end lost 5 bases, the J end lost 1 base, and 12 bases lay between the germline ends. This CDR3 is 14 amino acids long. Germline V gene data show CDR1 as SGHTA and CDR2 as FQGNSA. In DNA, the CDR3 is TGTGCCAGCAGCCCCCCTCGGAAATCCTACGAGCAGTACTTC. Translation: CASSPPRKSYEQYF.

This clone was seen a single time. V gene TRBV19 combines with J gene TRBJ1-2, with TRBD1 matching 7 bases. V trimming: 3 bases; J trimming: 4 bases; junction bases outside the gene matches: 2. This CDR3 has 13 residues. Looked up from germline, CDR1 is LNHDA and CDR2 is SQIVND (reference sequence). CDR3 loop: CASSIDRVYGYTF. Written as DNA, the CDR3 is TGTGCCAGTAGTATCGACAGGGTCTATGGCTACACCTTC.

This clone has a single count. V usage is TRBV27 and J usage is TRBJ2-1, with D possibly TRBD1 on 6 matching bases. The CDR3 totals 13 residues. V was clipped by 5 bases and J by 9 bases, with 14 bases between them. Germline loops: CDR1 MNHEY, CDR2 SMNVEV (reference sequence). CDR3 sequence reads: CASSAHRVGEQFF. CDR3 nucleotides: TGTGCCAGCAGTGCCCACAGGGTTGGTGAGCAGTTCTTC.

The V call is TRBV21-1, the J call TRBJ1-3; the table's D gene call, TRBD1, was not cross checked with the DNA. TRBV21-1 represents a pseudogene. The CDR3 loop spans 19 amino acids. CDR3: CASSKIPDSQGCSGNTIYF. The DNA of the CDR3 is TGTGCCAGCAGCAAAATTCCCGATTCTCAGGGCTGCTCTGGAAACACCATATATTTT.